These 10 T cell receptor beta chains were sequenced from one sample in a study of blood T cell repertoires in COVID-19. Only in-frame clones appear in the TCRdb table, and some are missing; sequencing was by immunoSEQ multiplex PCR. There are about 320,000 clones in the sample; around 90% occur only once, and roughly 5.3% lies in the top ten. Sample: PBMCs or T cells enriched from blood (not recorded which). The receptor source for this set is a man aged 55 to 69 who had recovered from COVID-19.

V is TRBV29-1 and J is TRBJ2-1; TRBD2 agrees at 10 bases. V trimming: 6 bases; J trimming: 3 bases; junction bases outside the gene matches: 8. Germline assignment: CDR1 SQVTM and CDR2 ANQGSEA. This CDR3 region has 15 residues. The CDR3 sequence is CSVVGLAERYNEQFF. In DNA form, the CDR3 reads TGCAGCGTCGTCGGACTAGCGGAACGCTACAATGAGCAGTTCTTC.

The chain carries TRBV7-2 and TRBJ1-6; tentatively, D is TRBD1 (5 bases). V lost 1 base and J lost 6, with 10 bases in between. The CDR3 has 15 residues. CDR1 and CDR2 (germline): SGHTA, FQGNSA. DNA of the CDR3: TGTGCCAGCAGCTTAGGGTCCCAGGGTAATTCACCCCTCCACTTT. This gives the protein CASSLGSQGNSPLHF.

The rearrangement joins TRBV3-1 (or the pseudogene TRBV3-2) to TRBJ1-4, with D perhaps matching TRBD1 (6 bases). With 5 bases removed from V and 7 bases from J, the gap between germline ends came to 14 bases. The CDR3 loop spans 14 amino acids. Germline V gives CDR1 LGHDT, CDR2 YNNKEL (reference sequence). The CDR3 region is CASSNRARGEKLFF. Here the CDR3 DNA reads TGTGCCAGCAGCAACAGGGCGAGAGGTGAAAAACTGTTTTTT.

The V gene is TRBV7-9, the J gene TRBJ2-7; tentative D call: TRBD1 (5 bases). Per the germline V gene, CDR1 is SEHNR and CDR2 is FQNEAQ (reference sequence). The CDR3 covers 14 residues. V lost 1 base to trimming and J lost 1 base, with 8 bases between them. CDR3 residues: CASSLVGLSYEQYF. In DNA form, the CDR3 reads TGTGCCAGCAGCTTAGTGGGGCTTTCCTACGAGCAGTACTTC.

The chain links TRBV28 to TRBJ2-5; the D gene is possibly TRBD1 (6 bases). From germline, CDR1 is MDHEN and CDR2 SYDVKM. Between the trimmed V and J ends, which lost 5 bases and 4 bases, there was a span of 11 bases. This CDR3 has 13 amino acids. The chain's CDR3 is CASSPRGGETQYF. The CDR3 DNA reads TGTGCCAGCAGTCCGAGAGGGGGAGAGACCCAGTACTTC. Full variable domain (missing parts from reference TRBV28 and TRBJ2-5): DVKVTQSSRYLVKRTGEKVFLECVQDMDHENMFWYRQDPGLGLRLIYFSYDVKMKEKGDIPEGYSVSREKKERFSLILESASTNQTSMYLCASSPRGGETQYFGPGTRLLVL.

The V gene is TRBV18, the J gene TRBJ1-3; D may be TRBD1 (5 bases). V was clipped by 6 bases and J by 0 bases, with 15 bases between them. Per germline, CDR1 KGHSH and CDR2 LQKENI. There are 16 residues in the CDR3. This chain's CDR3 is CASSQSGLYSGNTIYF. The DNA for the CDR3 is TGTGCCAGCTCCCAGTCGGGACTTTACTCTGGAAACACCATATATTTT.

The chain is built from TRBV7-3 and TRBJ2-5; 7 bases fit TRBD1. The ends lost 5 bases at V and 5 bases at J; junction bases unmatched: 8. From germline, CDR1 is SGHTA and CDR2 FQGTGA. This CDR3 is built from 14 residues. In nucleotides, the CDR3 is TGTGCCAGCAGCCCGACAGGGTGGCTGGAGACCCAGTACTTC. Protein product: CASSPTGWLETQYF.

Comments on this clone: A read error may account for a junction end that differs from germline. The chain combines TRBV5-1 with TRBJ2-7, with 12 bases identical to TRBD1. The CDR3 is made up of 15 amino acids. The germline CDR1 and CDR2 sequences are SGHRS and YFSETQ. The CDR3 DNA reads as TGCGCCAGCAGCCTGTCTGGGACAGGGGGCGCCGGGCGGGAGTTC. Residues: CASSLSGTGGAGREF. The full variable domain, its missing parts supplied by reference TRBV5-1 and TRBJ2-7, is KAGVTQTPRYLIKTRGQQVTLSCSPISGHRSVSWYQQTPGQGLQFLFEYFSETQRNKGNFPGRFSGRQFSNSRSEMNVSTLELGDSALYLCASSLSGTGGAGREFGPGTRLTVT.

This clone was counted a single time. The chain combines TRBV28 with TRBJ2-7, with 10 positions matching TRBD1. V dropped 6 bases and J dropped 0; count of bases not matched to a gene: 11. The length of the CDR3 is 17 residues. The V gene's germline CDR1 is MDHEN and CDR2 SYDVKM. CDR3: CASSSPGTGDHSYEQYF. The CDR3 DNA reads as TGTGCCAGCAGCTCCCCCGGGACAGGGGATCACTCCTACGAGCAGTACTTC.

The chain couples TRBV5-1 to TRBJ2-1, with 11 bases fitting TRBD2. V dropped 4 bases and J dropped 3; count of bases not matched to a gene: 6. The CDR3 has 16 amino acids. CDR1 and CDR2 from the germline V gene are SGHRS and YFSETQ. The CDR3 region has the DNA TGCGCCAGCAGCCTCCCTAGCGGGAGGAACTACAATGAGCAGTTCTTC. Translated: CASSLPSGRNYNEQFF.